These T cell receptor beta chains were read from a single sample in a study of vaccination effects on CD4 cells after COVID-19. TCRdb keeps only in-frame clones here, not all; method: immunoSEQ multiplex PCR. The table lists fewer than 35,000 clones, around 70% of them singletons. These receptors' antigens are unknown. This specimen was CD4+ T cells from PBMCs cultured without peptide, taken after COVID-19 vaccination. The receptor source for this set is a human donor who received a COVID-19 vaccine. CDR3s include the opening cysteine and the closing phenylalanine or tryptophan. Each record gives: V gene, CDR3 length, clone size, D gene, J gene, CDR3 protein, CDR3 DNA. D genes are given only for firm matches. Size values are once, few and many counts, or a class for expanded clones, and some rows have none.

TRBV19,16,-,-,TRBJ1-2,CASSINPGLKKWGYTF,TGTGCCAGTAGTATCAACCCGGGACTGAAGAAGTGGGGCTACACCTTC
TRBV30,13,once,-,TRBJ1-3,CAWSRGNGNTIYF,TGTGCCTGGTCGAGGGGAAATGGAAACACCATATATTTT
TRBV7-8,15,once,TRBD1,TRBJ1-1,CASSLTGGAKTEAFF,TGTGCCAGCAGCCTCACAGGGGGCGCGAAAACTGAAGCTTTCTTT
TRBV5-1,15,few,-,TRBJ2-2,CASSLGGANTGELFF,TGCGCCAGCAGCTTGGGAGGGGCGAACACCGGGGAGCTGTTTTTT
TRBV18,15,-,-,TRBJ2-1,CASSPVAASYNEQFF,TGTGCCAGCTCACCGGTGGCAGCCTCCTACAATGAGCAGTTCTTC
TRBV6-5,14,-,-,TRBJ1-1,CASLPRGMNTEAFF,TGTGCCAGCCTCCCCAGGGGTATGAACACTGAAGCTTTCTTT
TRBV28,13,-,-,TRBJ1-2,CASSQVIDYGYTF,TGTGCCAGCTCGCAGGTTATCGACTATGGCTACACCTTC
TRBV2,13,-,-,TRBJ2-2,CASYNGRQGELFF,TGTGCCAGCTACAACGGGCGGCAGGGGGAGCTGTTTTTT
TRBV11-2,15,few,-,TRBJ1-4,CASSSGAGSNEKLFF,TGTGCCAGCAGCTCGGGCGCAGGGTCCAATGAAAAACTGTTTTTT
TRBV5-8,14,-,TRBD1,TRBJ1-1,CASSLGQGFTEAFF,TGTGCCAGCAGCTTGGGACAGGGTTTCACTGAAGCTTTCTTT
TRBV19,12,few,-,TRBJ1-2,CASSIEGHGYTF,TGTGCCAGTAGTATCGAAGGGCATGGCTACACCTTC
TRBV3-1/TRBV3-2,13,-,TRBD1,TRBJ2-5,CAIGDRGWETQYF,TGTGCCATCGGGGACAGGGGATGGGAGACCCAGTACTTC
TRBV3-1/TRBV3-2,16,-,TRBD2,TRBJ2-1,CASSQRRLAGKNEQFF,TGTGCCAGCAGCCAACGGAGACTAGCGGGGAAGAATGAGCAGTTCTTC
TRBV2,14,-,-,TRBJ1-4,CASSDGTGLEKLFF,TGTGCCAGCAGTGACGGGACGGGGCTTGAAAAACTGTTTTTT
TRBV7-2,15,once,TRBD1,TRBJ1-5,CASSSQGASNQPQHF,TGTGCCAGCAGCTCACAGGGGGCGAGCAATCAGCCCCAGCATTTT
TRBV7-3,13,-,-,TRBJ2-3,CASSLSELQAQYF,TGTGCCAGCAGCTTATCAGAGTTGCAGGCGCAGTATTTT
TRBV5-1,16,once,-,TRBJ2-3,CASSLFGVSSTDTQYF,TGCGCCAGCAGCTTGTTTGGGGTTTCTAGCACAGATACGCAGTATTTT
TRBV28,11,-,TRBD1,TRBJ1-1,CASSVDRGAFF,TGTGCCAGCAGTGTGGACAGGGGAGCTTTCTTT
TRBV2,14,-,-,TRBJ2-3,CASMRLGVTDTQYF,TGTGCCAGCATGAGATTGGGGGTCACAGATACGCAGTATTTT
TRBV14,12,few,-,TRBJ1-2,CASSPGAYGYTF,TGTGCCAGCAGCCCCGGGGCATATGGCTACACCTTC
TRBV6-5,15,-,-,TRBJ1-2,CASSRRSGGDYGYTF,TGTGCCAGCAGCCGAAGGTCCGGGGGAGACTATGGCTACACCTTC
TRBV6-1,15,-,-,TRBJ1-2,CASSESGYSNYGYTF,TGTGCCAGCAGTGAATCAGGGTATTCTAACTATGGCTACACCTTC
TRBV5-1,13,-,-,TRBJ2-7,CASSWQGSYEQYF,TGCGCCAGCAGCTGGCAGGGGTCCTACGAGCAGTACTTC
TRBV15,17,-,-,TRBJ1-6,CATSRDLQSSYNSPLHF,TGTGCCACCAGCAGAGACCTTCAGAGCTCCTATAATTCACCCCTCCACTTT
TRBV3-1/TRBV3-2,17,-,-,TRBJ1-1,CASSQGWRGGINTEAFF,TGTGCCAGCAGCCAAGGGTGGCGGGGGGGGATCAACACTGAAGCTTTCTTT
TRBV24-1,18,-,-,TRBJ2-6,CATSEPQLWGVGANVLTF,TGTGCCACCAGTGAGCCTCAACTTTGGGGGGTTGGGGCCAACGTCCTGACTTTC
TRBV19,17,-,-,TRBJ2-2,CASSISSGELGTGELFF,TGTGCCAGTAGTATTAGCTCAGGGGAGTTAGGGACCGGGGAGCTGTTTTTT
TRBV6-2/TRBV6-3,14,-,-,TRBJ1-2,CASSYRGGYYGYTF,TGTGCCAGCAGTTACAGGGGCGGTTACTATGGCTACACCTTC
TRBV6-2/TRBV6-3,16,few,TRBD1,TRBJ1-5,CASSLRDRGRRQPQHF,TGTGCCAGCAGCCTCCGGGACAGGGGGCGCAGGCAGCCCCAGCATTTT
TRBV19,17,-,-,TRBJ1-1,CASSIGFGRLGHTEAFF,TGTGCCAGTAGTATCGGTTTCGGCCGCTTAGGGCACACTGAAGCTTTCTTT
TRBV24-1,15,-,-,TRBJ1-5,CATSDPGRGNQPQHF,TGTGCCACCAGTGATCCCGGACGGGGCAATCAGCCCCAGCATTTT
TRBV7-7,13,few,-,TRBJ2-1,CASSLDSFNEQFF,TGTGCTAGCAGCTTAGATTCTTTCAATGAGCAGTTCTTC
TRBV6-5,15,-,-,TRBJ1-1,CASSYSGTGGTEAFF,TGTGCCAGCAGTTACTCGGGCACAGGTGGCACTGAAGCTTTCTTT